This paragraph covers one TCR beta chain sequence. Its antigen remains unidentified. Unique molecular identifiers were incorporated when the TCRbeta library was constructed. Each CDR3 protein is one row after TCRdb ran MiXCR on the PCR reads. The profile shows 400,000 to 550,000 distinct CDR3 sequences, roughly 10% of them singletons. Trimming took off 0 bases at V and 3 bases at J, with 12 bases between the two ends. The CDR3 is 15 residues long. This entry belongs to a study of T-cell reconstitution after alpha-beta-depleted transplantation in children. Findings of the study overall: There were some patients whose high TCRbeta diversity at day 60 came from surviving recipient T cells and thymic progenitors. Fresh T-cell production supplied most of the T-cell counts and diversity seen one year after transplant. After transplant, at about two months, alpha-beta T cells were reportedly derived from several hundred expanded graft clones.

The sequence derives from a child under 10 years old with inherited bone marrow failure, due to receive a stem cell transplant. The specimen comprised PBMCs, sampled before TCRalphabeta/CD19-depleted stem cell transplant. The V gene is TRBV12-3 or TRBV12-4, the J gene TRBJ2-7, with D perhaps TRBD1 or TRBD2 (6 bases each). CDR3 region: CASSLAGGTYYEQYF. Here the CDR3 DNA reads TGTGCCAGCAGTTTAGCGGGGGGCACCTACTACGAGCAGTACTTC.